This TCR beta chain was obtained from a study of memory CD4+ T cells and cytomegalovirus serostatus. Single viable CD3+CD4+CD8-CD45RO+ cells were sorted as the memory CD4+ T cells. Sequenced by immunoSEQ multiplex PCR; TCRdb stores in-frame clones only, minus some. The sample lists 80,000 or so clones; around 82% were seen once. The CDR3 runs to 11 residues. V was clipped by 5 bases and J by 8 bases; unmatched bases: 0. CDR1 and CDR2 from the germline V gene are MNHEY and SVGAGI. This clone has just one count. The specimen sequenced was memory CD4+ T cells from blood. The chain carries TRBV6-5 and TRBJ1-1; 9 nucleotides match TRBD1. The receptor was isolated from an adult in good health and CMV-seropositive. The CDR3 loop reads CASSDRGEAFF. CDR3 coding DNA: TGTGCCAGCAGTGACAGGGGGGAAGCTTTCTTT.